Listed below are T cell receptor beta chains from one sample, sequenced in a study of cytomegalovirus exposure and HLA in healthy donors. The table came from immunoSEQ multiplex PCR; TCRdb's copy has only in-frame clones and leaves some out. In the table there are 100,000 to 150,000 clones, about 11% of which are singletons. Material for sequencing was PBMCs. These TCRs come from a woman aged 18-30 years in good health and CMV-seropositive. Each CDR3 is given with its conserved first and last residue. The order of the fields is J gene, D gene, clone size, V gene, CDR3 protein, CDR3 DNA. The D gene is left open where the match is weak. Size values are once, few and many counts, or a class for expanded clones, and some rows have none.

TRBJ1-3	.	.	TRBV7-9	CASSSIDSFSGNTIYF	TGTGCCAGCAGCTCAATCGACAGTTTCTCTGGAAACACCATATATTTT
TRBJ1-2	.	few	TRBV20-1	CSAMGGYGYTF	TGCAGTGCTATGGGGGGCTATGGCTACACCTTC
TRBJ1-2	.	few	TRBV7-9	CASSLAKYPVGYTF	TGTGCCAGCAGCTTAGCTAAATATCCGGTTGGCTACACCTTC
TRBJ2-3	TRBD2	.	TRBV5-6	CASSLLAAGGDTQYF	TGTGCCAGCAGCTTGCTAGCGGCGGGGGGGGATACGCAGTATTTT
TRBJ1-2	.	.	TRBV2	CASNQGVYGYTF	TGTGCCAGCAATCAGGGCGTCTATGGCTACACCTTC
TRBJ2-1	.	.	TRBV21-1	CASSKVTVEDEQFF	TGTGCCAGCAGCAAAGTCACAGTGGAGGATGAGCAGTTCTTC
TRBJ2-7	TRBD2	.	TRBV19	CASSILGGTSGSSYEQYF	TGTGCCAGTAGTATATTGGGTGGGACTAGCGGGAGCTCCTACGAGCAGTACTTC
TRBJ1-1	.	.	TRBV30	CAWNRRQASFF	TGTGCCTGGAATCGGCGACAGGCATCTTTCTTT
TRBJ2-2	.	.	TRBV9	CASSVVVSGELFF	TGTGCCAGCAGCGTAGTAGTGAGCGGGGAGCTGTTTTTT
TRBJ1-1	.	few	TRBV6-5	CASSYERTRGTEAFF	TGTGCCAGCAGTTACGAACGGACTCGGGGCACTGAAGCTTTCTTT
TRBJ2-5	.	.	TRBV7-7	CASSRLAGQETQYF	TGTGCTAGCAGTCGCCTGGCGGGTCAAGAGACCCAGTACTTC
TRBJ1-2	.	few	TRBV6-5	CASSYAGSGYTF	TGTGCCAGCAGTTACGCGGGGTCTGGCTACACCTTC
TRBJ2-7	.	few	TRBV7-2	CASSTSMFFEQYF	TGTGCCAGCAGCACGAGCATGTTCTTCGAGCAGTACTTC
TRBJ1-1	.	few	TRBV6-1	CASRHDSQNTEAFF	TGTGCCAGCAGACACGACAGCCAGAACACTGAAGCTTTCTTT
TRBJ2-1	.	few	TRBV19	CASSPHLIAGPYNEQFF	TGTGCCAGTAGTCCCCACTTGATCGCGGGGCCATACAATGAGCAGTTCTTC
TRBJ1-2	.	.	TRBV5-4	CASSSDDSHEDGYTF	TGTGCCAGCAGCTCGGATGACAGTCACGAGGATGGCTACACCTTC
TRBJ1-5	.	.	TRBV19	CASSIGGNQPQHF	TGTGCCAGTAGTATAGGAGGGAATCAGCCCCAGCATTTT
TRBJ1-5	TRBD1	.	TRBV30	CAWRAGGNNQPQHF	TGTGCCTGGAGGGCAGGGGGAAACAATCAGCCCCAGCATTTT
TRBJ2-3	TRBD2	few	TRBV9	CASSLGGGVDTQYF	TGTGCCAGCAGCCTCGGGGGGGGCGTAGATACGCAGTATTTT
TRBJ2-7	.	few	TRBV11-2	CASSLDPSAYEQYF	TGTGCCAGCAGCTTAGACCCTAGCGCGTACGAGCAGTACTTC
TRBJ2-7	.	.	TRBV28	CASSLPFGEQYF	TGTGCCAGCAGTTTACCATTCGGGGAGCAGTACTTC
TRBJ1-2	.	.	TRBV30	CAWSAQTSYGYTF	TGTGCCTGGAGTGCTCAGACTAGCTATGGCTACACCTTC
TRBJ2-3	TRBD2	few	TRBV2	CASITGLAGGATDTQYF	TGTGCCAGCATTACCGGACTAGCGGGAGGGGCCACAGATACGCAGTATTTT
TRBJ1-5	.	few	TRBV7-8	CASSSVGQNQPQHF	TGTGCCAGCAGCTCTGTAGGACAGAATCAGCCCCAGCATTTT
TRBJ2-7	TRBD2	.	TRBV9	CASSVGGDFEQYF	TGTGCCAGCAGCGTCGGGGGGGATTTCGAGCAGTACTTC
TRBJ2-5	TRBD2	.	TRBV10-3	CAISETSGTQETQYF	TGTGCCATCAGTGAGACTAGCGGGACCCAAGAGACCCAGTACTTC
TRBJ2-5	.	.	TRBV6-5	CASSYTNKLVGETQYF	TGTGCCAGCAGTTACACGAACAAGCTAGTGGGAGAGACCCAGTACTTC